What follows are 2 T cell receptor beta chains derived from one specimen sequenced in a study of vaccination effects on CD4 cells after COVID-19. Before sequencing, viral peptide pools were used by the ViraFEST assay to expand antigen-specific CD4+ T cells. Subsequent to approximately 9 days of culture, CD4+ T cells were isolated. Either the BNT162b2 or mRNA-1273 vaccine was given to participants in two doses. Their antigens remain unidentified. Assay: immunoSEQ multiplex PCR; the TCRdb copy retains only in-frame clones and omits some. The sample holds some 30,000 clones, roughly 80% seen once. The sequences come from CD4+ T cells from PBMCs cultured with HCoV-NL63 spike peptides, collected after COVID-19 vaccination. These receptors originate from a human donor who received a COVID-19 vaccine. Some clones in this sample may be carry-over from other donors' samples.

This chain links TRBV6-5 with TRBJ1-1; D remains ambiguous. The CDR3 has 13 residues. Germline V gene lookup returns CDR1 MNHEY and CDR2 SVGAGI. Trimming took 7 bases from V and 0 from J, leaving 9 bases between them. The CDR3 nucleotides read TGTGCCAGCATCAAGACACTGAACACTGAAGCTTTCTTT. This translates into CASIKTLNTEAFF.

The chain uses TRBV18 and TRBJ1-3; 7 bases fit TRBD1. V was pared by 6 bases and J by 0 bases, with 8 bases of the junction left unmatched. The CDR3 is made up of 16 amino acids. CDR1 is KGHSH and CDR2 is LQKENI in the germline V gene. CDR3 coding DNA: TGTGCCAGCTCTGATCCGGGACAGAGCTCTGGAAACACCATATATTTT. Translating it yields CASSDPGQSSGNTIYF.